What follows are 31 T cell receptor beta chains derived from one specimen sequenced in a study of blood T cells in healthy people across ages. A second PCR, run for about 7 to 11 cycles, used a sample-barcoded 5' primer plus a J-beta primer mix. Via MiXCR, TCRdb re-called the 5' RACE reads, giving one row per CDR3 protein. The repertoire holds 700,000 to 800,000 distinct CDR3 sequences, with 35% to 45% as singletons. The sample consisted of blood. These receptor sequences come from a woman aged 55-75 years in good health.

This clonotype was found many times. CDR3 DNA sequence: TGCAGCGTTAAGACAGCTACTAGCACAGATACGCAGTATTTT. Translation: CSVKTATSTDTQYF. The chain uses TRBV29-1 and TRBJ2-3; possibly TRBD1 for D (5 bases). V was pared by 5 bases and J by 0 bases, with 12 bases between. This CDR3 has 14 amino acids. Germline V gives CDR1 SQVTM, CDR2 ANQGSEA.

The chain joins TRBV15 to TRBJ2-7, with 11 bases that match TRBD2. The J call is uncertain, as TRBJ2-5 better fits the DNA end. CDR1 is LNHNV, CDR2 YYDKDF, per germline (reference sequence). The CDR3 runs to 16 residues. CDR3 residues: CATSRAGTSGEETQYF. The DNA for the CDR3 is TGTGCCACCAGCAGAGCCGGGACTAGCGGCGAGGAGACCCAGTACTTC.

The rearrangement links TRBV18 to TRBJ2-5, with 11 bases aligning to TRBD2. There are 14 residues in the CDR3. Trimming took 6 bases from V and 13 from J; bases not matched to a gene: 13. CDR1 and CDR2 from the germline V gene are KGHSH and LQKENI. The CDR3 sequence: CASSRPEVAGGPYF. The CDR3 DNA follows: TGTGCCAGCTCTCGACCAGAAGTAGCGGGGGGGCCGTACTTC.

This clonotype was observed many times. J is TRBJ2-3 and V is TRBV27, with D hard to call. Trimming cost V 2 bases and J 2 bases, with 8 bases left between them. CDR3 length equals 14 residues. Germline lookup yields CDR1 MNHEY and CDR2 SMNVEV (reference sequence). The CDR3 region is CASSLPHNTDTQYF. The CDR3 DNA follows: TGTGCCAGCAGTTTACCCCATAACACAGATACGCAGTATTTT.

This chain connects TRBV5-1 to TRBJ2-7; D might be TRBD2 (6 bases). Germline CDR1 is SGHRS and CDR2 is YFSETQ. This CDR3 is built from 14 residues. V lost 0 bases to trimming and J lost 7 bases, with 14 bases between them. CDR3 in amino acids: CASSLGIGAGEQYF. CDR3 in DNA: TGCGCCAGCAGCTTGGGGATAGGGGCGGGAGAGCAGTACTTC.

This sequence joins TRBV12-3 or TRBV12-4 and TRBJ2-1; D is possibly TRBD1 or TRBD2 (6 bases each). This CDR3 is 15 amino acids long. V was shortened by 5 bases and J by 10 bases, with 21 bases between the two germline ends. DNA for the CDR3: TGTGCCAGCAGTGCGGGACACCCGAGCTCCTACGAGCAGTTCTTC. Translating gives CASSAGHPSSYEQFF.

Regarding this clonotype: A much larger clone differs from this one at a single base, so this may be a read error. The chain links TRBV7-3 to TRBJ2-1; D assignment may be TRBD1 or TRBD2 (5 bases each). CDR1 SGHTA and CDR2 FQGTGA come from the germline V gene. This CDR3 has 14 amino acids. The CDR3 DNA reads TGTGCCAGCAGCTTTGGGGGACCCTACAAGGAGCAGTTCTTC. Amino acid sequence: CASSFGGPYKEQFF.

Only one count was recorded for this clonotype. One end of the junction fails to match germline, which may point to a read error. The J gene is TRBJ2-5, the V gene TRBV7-7; D might be TRBD2 (6 bases). CDR1 is SSHAT and CDR2 is FNYEAQ in the germline V gene (reference sequence). The CDR3 sequence is 15 residues long. The CDR3: CASSLVGRGQETQYF. Written as DNA, the CDR3 is TGTGCTAGCAGCTTAGTTGGGCGGGGTCAAGAGACCCAGTACTTC.

The V call is TRBV4-2, the J call TRBJ1-3; 9 bases fit TRBD1. Per germline, CDR1 LGHNA and CDR2 YNFKEQ. This CDR3 has 19 residues. Trimming cost V 4 bases and J 0 bases; bases outside gene matches: 13. CDR3 nucleotide sequence: TGTGCCAGCAGCCCTTACGACGGGACAGGGCCGCGCTCTGGAAACACCATATATTTT. Residues: CASSPYDGTGPRSGNTIYF.

The chain links TRBV28 to TRBJ2-7; D uncertain. V dropped 6 bases and J dropped 5 bases, with 14 bases sitting between them. Germline V gene lookup returns CDR1 MDHEN and CDR2 SYDVKM. This CDR3 spans 13 amino acids. The DNA of the CDR3 is TGTGCCAGCAGACGGCCTGGACCGGACGAGCAGTACTTC. Encoded protein: CASRRPGPDEQYF.

About this clonotype: A read error may produce the germline difference seen at one junction end. This rearrangement joins TRBV9 to TRBJ2-5, with D perhaps TRBD1 (7 bases). The length of the CDR3 is 16 residues. CDR1 is SGDLS and CDR2 is YYNGEE in the germline V gene. The CDR3 is CASSVAEGALQGTQYF. The CDR3 bases are TGTGCCAGCAGCGTAGCGGAGGGGGCTTTACAAGGGACCCAGTACTTC.

This clonotype has just a few counts. This rearrangement joins TRBV28 to TRBJ2-1, with 9 bases that match TRBD2. CDR3 length equals 16 residues. The V and J ends lost 10 bases and 0 bases, in that order; junction bases with no gene match: 10. Germline V lookup: CDR1 MDHEN, CDR2 SYDVKM. Here the CDR3 reads CAIQAGGDSSYNEQFF. CDR3 DNA sequence: TGTGCCATCCAAGCGGGAGGAGATAGCTCCTACAATGAGCAGTTCTTC.

The chain joins TRBV29-1 to TRBJ1-1, with no clear D. V lost 3 bases, J lost 2 bases, and 13 bases lay in between. CDR1 and CDR2 (germline): SQVTM, ANQGSEA. This CDR3 is built from 14 residues. The CDR3: CSVDLGRVNTEAFF. The DNA for the CDR3 is TGCAGCGTTGACTTGGGCAGAGTCAACACTGAAGCTTTCTTT. The variable domain in full, completed from reference TRBV29-1 and TRBJ1-1, reads SAVISQKPSRDICQRGTSLTIQCQVDSQVTMMFWYRQQPGQSLTLIATANQGSEATYESGFVIDKFPISRPNLTFSTLTVSNMSPEDSSIYLCSVDLGRVNTEAFFGQGTRLTVV.

The V and J genes are TRBV3-1 and TRBJ1-4; 8 bases align to TRBD1. The CDR3 consists of 15 residues. The germline CDR1 and CDR2 sequences are LGHDT and YNNKEL (reference sequence). V shed 4 bases and J 5 bases; nucleotides not matched to a gene: 6. CDR3 DNA sequence: TGTGCCAGCAGCCCGAGACAGGGGCCAAATGAAAAACTGTTTTTT. This encodes CASSPRQGPNEKLFF. Full variable domain (missing parts from reference TRBV3-1 and TRBJ1-4): DTAVSQTPKYLVTQMGNDKSIKCEQNLGHDTMYWYKQDSKKFLKIMFSYNNKELIINETVPNRFSPKSPDKAHLNLHINSLELGDSAVYFCASSPRQGPNEKLFFGSGTQLSVL.

As to this clonotype: A much more abundant neighbour one base away suggests this may be a read error. V usage is TRBV14 and J usage is TRBJ2-7; D possibly corresponds to TRBD1 (6 bases). The germline V and J ends were trimmed by 5 bases and 3 bases, with 14 bases remaining between them. Germline CDR1 is SGHDN and CDR2 is FVKESK. The CDR3 sequence is 14 residues long. Written as DNA, the CDR3 is TGTGCCAGCAGCTCCCACCGGGACAACTACGAGCAGTACTTC. Translated: CASSSHRDNYEQYF.

There are a few counts of this clonotype. J is TRBJ2-5 and V is TRBV7-2; 7 bases are shared with TRBD1. This CDR3 comprises 13 residues. V lost 5 bases, J lost 4 bases, and 4 bases stayed unmatched. CDR1 SGHTA and CDR2 FQGNSA come from the germline V gene. CDR3 protein: CASSRGQRETQYF. CDR3 in DNA: TGTGCCAGCAGCCGGGGACAGAGAGAGACCCAGTACTTC.

This clonotype was seen only a few times. This chain links TRBV9 with TRBJ2-7; D is unclear. The CDR3 has 13 residues. The germline V and J ends were trimmed by 0 bases and 2 bases, with 6 bases remaining between them. CDR1 is SGDLS, CDR2 YYNGEE, per germline. The DNA for the CDR3 is TGTGCCAGCAGCGTAGTCCCCACCTACGAGCAGTACTTC. It translates to CASSVVPTYEQYF.

The rearrangement links TRBV7-3 to TRBJ1-2; D is ambiguous. CDR1 SGHTA and CDR2 FQGTGA come from the germline V gene. V lost 2 bases and J lost 8, with 15 bases in between. The CDR3 is made up of 14 amino acids. The CDR3 loop is CASSLSSTSYGYTF. CDR3 nucleotides: TGTGCCAGCAGCTTATCCAGTACTAGCTACGGCTACACCTTC. Using reference TRBV7-3 and TRBJ1-2 for the parts outside the CDR3, the full variable domain is GAGVSQTPSNKVTEKGKYVELRCDPISGHTALYWYRQSLGQGPEFLIYFQGTGAADDSGLPNDRFFAVRPEGSVSTLKIQRTERGDSAVYLCASSLSSTSYGYTFGSGTRLTVV.

This clonotype was picked up a small number of times. V gene TRBV2 combines with J gene TRBJ2-6; D might be TRBD2 (6 bases). Trimming pared 10 bases from V and 1 base from J, leaving 20 bases between. Germline values: CDR1 SNHLY, CDR2 FYNNEI. This CDR3 is 17 amino acids long. The CDR3 coding sequence is TGTGCCACCCGGAGGGCAGGGTCCATATCTGGGGCCAACGTCCTGACTTTC. Translated, it gives CATRRAGSISGANVLTF.

The CDR3 DNA is TGTGCCACCAGCCCGCCCGTGGGGACCCAGTACTTC. The encoded protein is CATSPPVGTQYF. The chain employs TRBV15 and TRBJ2-7, with unresolved D. The DNA matches TRBJ2-5 better at its end, which makes the J call doubtful. The CDR3 is made up of 12 amino acids. Per the germline V gene, CDR1 is LNHNV and CDR2 is YYDKDF (reference sequence).

This clonotype was counted a few times. V gene TRBV5-4 combines with J gene TRBJ2-1, with 7 bases that match TRBD1. Trimming cost V 0 bases and J 2 bases; bases outside gene matches: 11. Per the germline V gene, CDR1 is SGHNT and CDR2 is YYREEE (reference sequence). This CDR3 is 18 amino acids long. CDR3 in DNA: TGTGCCAGCAGCTTGGGAGGGGGCCGGGATACCGCCTACAATGAGCAGTTCTTC. It codes for CASSLGGGRDTAYNEQFF.

The CDR3 DNA follows: TGTGCCAGCTCACCATTAAGCGGGACCGGCTCCTACGAGCAGTACTTC. It specifies CASSPLSGTGSYEQYF. The V gene is TRBV18, the J gene TRBJ2-7; 7 bases agree with TRBD2. Per germline, CDR1 KGHSH and CDR2 LQKENI. This CDR3 is 16 amino acids long. V shed 2 bases and J 0 bases; nucleotides not matched to a gene: 7.

This clonotype was detected only a few times. The V call is TRBV3-1, the J call TRBJ2-1; D gene uncertain. Germline V CDR1 and CDR2: LGHDT, YNNKEL (reference sequence). The CDR3 has 12 residues. The V gene lost 1 base and the J gene lost 7 bases, with 5 bases spanning the gap. CDR3 in amino acids: CASSQVTNEQFF. The CDR3 DNA sequence: TGTGCCAGCAGCCAAGTTACTAATGAGCAGTTCTTC.

The chain couples TRBV28 to TRBJ2-1, with unresolved D. CDR3 length equals 12 residues. The V gene lost 5 bases and the J gene lost 4 bases, with 6 bases spanning the gap. CDR1 is MDHEN and CDR2 is SYDVKM in the germline V gene. CDR3 nucleotide sequence: TGTGCCAGCAGTCGGAAATACAATGAGCAGTTCTTC. It specifies CASSRKYNEQFF.

The chain employs TRBV12-3 or TRBV12-4 and TRBJ1-5; D might be TRBD1 (5 bases). The CDR3 sequence is 15 residues long. With 6 bases removed from V and 3 bases from J, the gap between germline ends came to 15 bases. CDR3 nucleotides: TGTGCCAGCAGCCAGGGAGGGGAGTTCAATCAGCCCCAGCATTTT. Its translation: CASSQGGEFNQPQHF.

V and J are TRBV28 and TRBJ2-6; a possible D gene is TRBD2 (6 bases). There are 16 residues in the CDR3. The V end was cut by 6 bases, the J end by 2 bases, with 14 bases between. Germline assignment: CDR1 MDHEN and CDR2 SYDVKM. The CDR3, as DNA: TGTGCCAGCAGCAACCCGGGACTTACTGGGGCCAACGTCCTGACTTTC. It encodes CASSNPGLTGANVLTF.

This clonotype occurred a few times. V gene TRBV6-1 combines with J gene TRBJ2-1; TRBD2 aligns across 11 bases. The end of the DNA fits TRBJ2-7 better, so the J call may be wrong. Germline assignment: CDR1 MNHNS and CDR2 SASEGT. This CDR3 contains 16 residues. Here the CDR3 DNA reads TGTGCCAGCAGTGTAGCGGGGGGGAGCTCCTACAATGAGCAGTACTTC. Translated: CASSVAGGSSYNEQYF.

The chain employs TRBV4-3 and TRBJ2-1; TRBD2 aligns across 8 bases. Germline V gene lookup returns CDR1 LGHNA and CDR2 YSLEER. The CDR3 has 17 amino acids. V dropped 0 bases and J dropped 6; count of bases not matched to a gene: 10. The CDR3, as DNA: TGCGCCAGCAGCCAAGATCCCTCCGGACTAGCAAGCAATGAGCAGTTCTTC. This gives the protein CASSQDPSGLASNEQFF.

This clonotype was seen at least ten times. This rearrangement joins TRBV10-3 to TRBJ2-5; D not certain. Deletions cut 5 bases from V and 0 bases from J, with 7 bases between. Germline CDR1 and CDR2: ENHRY and SYGVKD. The CDR3 extends over 13 amino acids. The CDR3 protein is CAISQVYQETQYF. DNA of the CDR3: TGTGCCATCAGTCAGGTGTACCAAGAGACCCAGTACTTC.

As regards this clonotype: In this CDR3 the conserved last residue, phenylalanine or tryptophan, is missing, so a read error is likely. The chain combines TRBV7-2 with TRBJ2-7; 9 nucleotides align to TRBD2. The CDR3 covers 16 residues. With V trimmed by 1 base and J by 4 bases, 8 bases remained unmatched. Germline CDR1 SGHTA, CDR2 FQGNSA. CDR3 in DNA: TGTGCCAGCAGCTTAGATGCGGGAGGGACGAGGTACGAGCAGTACTAC. Encoded protein: CASSLDAGGTRYEQYY.

This clonotype has more than one count but fewer than ten. The chain employs TRBV6-2 or TRBV6-3 and TRBJ2-6, with D tentatively TRBD1 or TRBD2 (5 bases each). With 11 bases removed from V and 0 bases from J, the gap between germline ends came to 14 bases. CDR3 length: 15 amino acids. Per the germline V gene, CDR1 is MNHEY and CDR2 is SVGEGT. The chain's CDR3 is CAARDPSSGANVLTF. The CDR3 DNA reads as TGTGCCGCCCGGGACCCTAGCTCTGGGGCCAACGTCCTGACTTTC.